Described below is a single T cell receptor beta chain sequence and its context. The data are from a study of shared T cell receptors in the human thymus. The CDR3 sequence is 18 residues long. V lost 1 base to trimming and J lost 5 bases; unmatched junction nucleotides: 12. Germline values: CDR1 SGHTA, CDR2 FQGNSA. Measured with immunoSEQ multiplex PCR; TCRdb has only the in-frame clones, and not every one. The table lists some 760,000 clones, 70% to 90% of them singletons. The sample was also linked to a second study, of human thymus T cells.

What was sequenced was thymocytes. The receptor was derived from a girl less than two years old with a congenital heart defect. The chain recombines TRBV7-2 with TRBJ1-3; 9 nucleotides align to TRBD1. The CDR3 here is CASSLGDGWGQGRNTIYF. The CDR3 DNA reads TGTGCCAGCAGCTTAGGGGATGGGTGGGGACAGGGTAGAAACACCATATATTTT.